This T cell receptor beta chain was recovered during a study of cytomegalovirus exposure and HLA in healthy donors. Study results and caveats: Across donors, presence/absence analyses took sequencing depth to be roughly uniform. A classifier reportedly called cytomegalovirus status with high sensitivity and specificity.

Concerning this clone: Antigen unknown.

With V trimmed by 4 bases and J by 0 bases, 7 bases remained unmatched. CDR1 is SGDLS and CDR2 is YYNGEE in the germline V gene. CDR3 size: 16 residues. A multiplex PCR was run with 60 Vbeta primers and 13 Jbeta primers. The repertoire was sequenced with immunoSEQ multiplex PCR; TCRdb's copy has only in-frame clones and lacks some. The table includes 150,000 or so clones, more than 70% detected once. The receptor comes from a male donor in good health and CMV-seronegative. The rearrangement joins TRBV9 to TRBJ1-3; 7 bases are a match to TRBD1. Sequenced material: PBMCs. The CDR3 nucleotides are TGTGCCAGCAGCCCCCGGGACAGTCCCTCTGGAAACACCATATATTTT. Protein: CASSPRDSPSGNTIYF.